This entry is about one T cell receptor beta chain. This sample is drawn from a study of T cells in Graves' hyperthyroidism and ophthalmopathy. The CDR3 regions of TCR beta were amplified from RNA transcripts. First-round RT-PCR with HTBI primers amplified the TCR CDR3 region. MiXCR was run by TCRdb on the multiplex PCR reads, yielding one entry per CDR3 protein. The table shows hundreds of thousands of distinct CDR3 sequences, with approximately 25% occurring only once. The sequenced sample was blood. The TCR originated in a young woman with Graves' ophthalmopathy.

In nucleotides, the CDR3 is TGTGCCAGCAGTTCCGGATCGTCCGAGCAGTACTTC. Protein: CASSSGSSEQYF. This chain joins TRBV12-3 or TRBV12-4 and TRBJ2-7; D is unclear. The CDR3 extends over 12 amino acids. Trimming took off 4 bases at V and 6 bases at J, with 10 bases between the two ends.